The 32 T cell receptor beta chains given below trace back to one sample, sequenced in a study of identical twins. In TCRdb, the 5' RACE reads were re-called with MiXCR into one record per CDR3 protein. The sample has approximately 260,000 distinct CDR3 sequences, 6.5% to 9.5% seen once; the top ten hold less than 4%. The sample also formed part of further work on yellow fever vaccine responses in identical twins.

The sequencing input was CD8+ T cells sorted from blood. The receptor set was obtained from a woman in her late teens or twenties in good health.

The sample holds many counts of this clonotype. The chain joins TRBV27 to TRBJ2-1; D call uncertain. Trimming cost V 7 bases and J 7 bases, with 8 bases left between them. Germline V gene lookup returns CDR1 MNHEY and CDR2 SMNVEV (reference sequence). CDR3 length equals 11 residues. CDR3 nucleotides: TGTGCCAGCATCTTAAGGAATGAGCAGTTCTTC. It yields the protein CASILRNEQFF.

The chain carries TRBV7-6 and TRBJ1-5, with 7 positions matching TRBD1. Germline V gene lookup returns CDR1 SGHVS and CDR2 FNYEAQ. V lost 4 bases and J lost 9; bases outside the gene matches: 3. CDR3 length equals 12 residues. This CDR3 reads CASSSTGLPQHF. The CDR3 DNA reads TGTGCCAGCAGCTCGACAGGGCTGCCCCAGCATTTT.

The chain joins TRBV11-2 to TRBJ2-2; a weak D match, TRBD1 (6 bases). CDR1 is SGHAT and CDR2 is FQNNGV in the germline V gene. This CDR3 contains 14 residues. V lost 0 bases to trimming and J lost 6 bases, with 8 bases between them. The CDR3 spells CASSLEDSPGELFF. The DNA of the CDR3 is TGTGCCAGCAGCTTAGAGGACAGTCCCGGGGAGCTGTTTTTT.

The genes are TRBV6-5 and TRBJ2-7; D is possibly TRBD1 (6 bases). CDR1 and CDR2 from the germline V gene are MNHEY and SVGAGI. Trimming cost V 2 bases and J 7 bases, with 9 bases left between them. This CDR3 spans 12 amino acids. The CDR3 DNA reads as TGTGCCAGCAGTTACCCAGGGGAGGAGCAGTACTTC. Its translation: CASSYPGEEQYF.

This chain joins TRBV3-1 and TRBJ2-2; 9 nucleotides align to TRBD2. CDR3 length equals 15 residues. CDR1 and CDR2 from the germline V gene are LGHDT and YNNKEL (reference sequence). V lost 11 bases and J lost 11; bases outside the gene matches: 18. DNA for the CDR3: TGTGCCTCCTGCCAAGATGAGACTAGCGGATTCGAGCTGTTTTTT. It yields the protein CASCQDETSGFELFF.

This clonotype was picked up a small number of times. V gene TRBV7-9 combines with J gene TRBJ2-3, with 10 bases lining up with TRBD1. Losses at the gene ends were 2 bases for V and 4 bases for J; bases not matched to a gene: 6. The length of the CDR3 is 16 residues. Per the germline V gene, CDR1 is SEHNR and CDR2 is FQNEAQ (reference sequence). DNA of the CDR3: TGTGCCAGCAGCTTACCCGGGACAGGGGCCGCAGATACGCAGTATTTT. This codes for CASSLPGTGAADTQYF.

This chain connects TRBV12-3 or TRBV12-4 to TRBJ1-5; D perhaps matches TRBD1 (6 bases). CDR3 size: 14 residues. V gave up 5 bases and J gave up 1 base, with 9 bases separating them. In nucleotides, the CDR3 is TGTGCCAGCAGTCCCGGGACAAGCAATCAGCCCCAGCATTTT. Protein sequence: CASSPGTSNQPQHF.

There are a few counts of this clonotype. The chain has TRBV28 and TRBJ1-1, with unresolved D. This CDR3 contains 12 residues. Germline CDR1 is MDHEN and CDR2 is SYDVKM. V lost 2 bases, J lost 3 bases, and 4 bases lay in between. CDR3 region: CASSLQHTEAFF. The CDR3, as DNA: TGTGCCAGCAGTTTACAACACACTGAAGCTTTCTTT.

The gene calls are TRBV5-1 and TRBJ2-1; D not certain. The germline V gene encodes CDR1 SGHRS and CDR2 YFSETQ. The CDR3 has 14 amino acids. V dropped 0 bases and J dropped 6 bases, with 10 bases sitting between them. The CDR3 reads CASSLARWGNEQFF. The CDR3 DNA is TGCGCCAGCAGCTTGGCCCGATGGGGCAATGAGCAGTTCTTC. The entire variable domain, with the rest obtained from reference TRBV5-1 and TRBJ2-1, is as follows: KAGVTQTPRYLIKTRGQQVTLSCSPISGHRSVSWYQQTPGQGLQFLFEYFSETQRNKGNFPGRFSGRQFSNSRSEMNVSTLELGDSALYLCASSLARWGNEQFFGPGTRLTVL.

V is TRBV9 and J is TRBJ2-7; no reliable D call. Germline values: CDR1 SGDLS, CDR2 YYNGEE. The CDR3 is 14 amino acids. Between the trimmed V and J ends, which lost 2 bases and 3 bases, there was a span of 12 bases. As DNA, the CDR3 is TGTGCCAGCAGCGTCGGAGAAGAGAACTACGAGCAGTACTTC. Its translation: CASSVGEENYEQYF.

This clonotype occurred a few times. J is TRBJ1-2 and V is TRBV7-9; D is undetermined. Germline V gene lookup returns CDR1 SEHNR and CDR2 FQNEAQ (reference sequence). This CDR3 has 14 residues. Between the trimmed V and J ends, which lost 5 bases and 2 bases, there was a span of 12 bases. Here the CDR3 reads CASSLEGENYGYTF. DNA for the CDR3: TGTGCCAGCAGCCTCGAGGGAGAGAACTATGGCTACACCTTC.

This clonotype was seen a few times. The rearrangement joins TRBV7-6 to TRBJ2-7; 9 bases line up with TRBD2. Germline trimming cut 1 base from V and 9 bases from J; bases unmatched to any gene: 13. Germline V CDR1 and CDR2: SGHVS, FNYEAQ. CDR3 size: 16 residues. The CDR3 protein is CASSLELGSGSFGQYF. The CDR3 DNA sequence: TGTGCCAGCAGCTTAGAGCTGGGTAGCGGGAGTTTTGGGCAGTACTTC.

This chain connects TRBV7-9 to TRBJ2-1, with D perhaps TRBD2 (6 bases). There are 16 residues in the CDR3. Germline assignment: CDR1 SEHNR and CDR2 FQNEAQ (reference sequence). Trimming took off 4 bases at V and 0 bases at J, with 13 bases between the two ends. CDR3 amino acids: CASSSLAGLSYNEQFF. CDR3 bases: TGTGCCAGCAGCTCCCTGGCGGGGCTCTCCTACAATGAGCAGTTCTTC.

This clonotype was counted only a few times. The genes are TRBV15 and TRBJ2-1; D possibly corresponds to TRBD2 (7 bases). The CDR3 is 16 residues long. The ends were cut back, 0 bases at V and 4 bases at J, with 13 bases in the middle. Germline CDR1 reads LNHNV; CDR2 reads YYDKDF (reference sequence). The CDR3 is CATSRDSGGPYNEQFF. In DNA form, the CDR3 reads TGTGCCACCAGCAGAGACTCGGGGGGCCCATACAATGAGCAGTTCTTC.

V gene TRBV7-6 combines with J gene TRBJ2-3, with 8 bases identical to TRBD1. CDR1 SGHVS and CDR2 FNYEAQ come from the germline V gene. With 5 bases clipped from V and 6 bases from J, the junction kept 13 bases outside the gene matches. This CDR3 has 16 amino acids. CDR3 DNA: TGTGCCAGCAGCCGTGGGACAGGCTACGGGGAGGATACGCAGTATTTT. It is translated as CASSRGTGYGEDTQYF.

V usage is TRBV15 and J usage is TRBJ2-1, with D perhaps matching TRBD2 (6 bases). The germline V gene has CDR1 LNHNV and CDR2 YYDKDF (reference sequence). There are 20 residues in the CDR3. The V end was cut by 4 bases, the J end by 7 bases, with 32 bases between. The CDR3 loop is CATSTSSSLVGGPEINEQFF. In nucleotides, the CDR3 is TGTGCCACCAGCACCTCTTCAAGCCTGGTCGGGGGACCCGAGATAAATGAGCAGTTCTTC.

In this sample, this clonotype turned up a few times. V usage is TRBV5-6 and J usage is TRBJ2-7, with D possibly TRBD1 on 6 matching bases. The CDR3 length is 13 residues. The V end was cut by 2 bases, the J end by 6 bases, with 12 bases between. Per germline, CDR1 SGHDT and CDR2 YYEEEE. In DNA, the CDR3 is TGTGCCAGCAGCTTCGGACAGTGGGGCGAGCAGTACTTC. Translated: CASSFGQWGEQYF. The entire variable domain, with the rest obtained from reference TRBV5-6 and TRBJ2-7, is as follows: DAGVTQSPTHLIKTRGQQVTLRCSPKSGHDTVSWYQQALGQGPQFIFQYYEEEERQRGNFPDRFSGHQFPNYSSELNVNALLLGDSALYLCASSFGQWGEQYFGPGTRLTVT.

V is TRBV15 and J is TRBJ2-7; 7 nucleotides agree with TRBD1. Germline CDR1 and CDR2: LNHNV and YYDKDF (reference sequence). The CDR3 sequence is 19 residues long. The ends lost 5 bases at V and 1 base at J; junction bases unmatched: 20. This chain's CDR3 is CATSSNRAEPGQKSYEQYF. The CDR3 coding sequence is TGTGCCACCAGCTCCAACAGAGCGGAGCCGGGACAGAAGTCCTACGAGCAGTACTTC.

The table lists this clonotype with a few counts. The gene calls are TRBV5-6 and TRBJ2-7; D is undetermined. Germline V gene data show CDR1 as SGHDT and CDR2 as YYEEEE. CDR3 length equals 13 residues. Trimming removed 4 bases from V and 4 bases from J, with 12 bases in between. For the CDR3, the DNA is TGTGCCAGCAGCCGAAGGGTATTTTACGAGCAGTACTTC. This codes for CASSRRVFYEQYF.

The V gene is TRBV7-2, the J gene TRBJ2-3, with TRBD2 matching 7 bases. With 5 bases clipped from V and 4 bases from J, the junction kept 6 bases outside the gene matches. The CDR3 runs 14 residues. In germline, CDR1 is SGHTA, CDR2 FQGNSA. The CDR3 coding sequence is TGTGCCAGCAGCCATGGACTAGGGGCAGATACGCAGTATTTT. This encodes CASSHGLGADTQYF.

The CDR3 is CASSPKAASGRLDNEQFF. CDR3 sequence (DNA): TGTGCCAGCAGCCCCAAAGCGGCTAGCGGGAGGTTAGACAATGAGCAGTTCTTC. The chain is built from TRBV11-1 and TRBJ2-1, with TRBD2 matching 11 bases. V was pared by 5 bases and J by 5 bases, with 14 bases of the junction left unmatched. The CDR3 runs 18 residues. CDR1 is SGHAT, CDR2 FQDESV, per germline (reference sequence).

This clonotype was picked up a small number of times. This chain joins TRBV20-1 and TRBJ2-4, with D tentatively TRBD2 (5 bases). CDR3 length: 10 residues. Per the germline V gene, CDR1 is DFQATT and CDR2 is SNEGSKA (reference sequence). For the CDR3, the DNA is TGCAGCCAATTAGCGTTCATTCAGTACTTC. It yields the protein CSQLAFIQYF.

This chain joins TRBV7-9 and TRBJ2-1, with D unclear. CDR3 length: 13 amino acids. Per germline, CDR1 SEHNR and CDR2 FQNEAQ (reference sequence). V was pared by 3 bases and J by 6 bases, with 9 bases between. CDR3 nucleotides: TGTGCCAGCAGCTTTTCCATAACCAATGAGCAGTTCTTC. Protein product: CASSFSITNEQFF.

This clonotype was found a few times. The V gene is TRBV28, the J gene TRBJ2-2; possible D gene TRBD1, 6 bases. Germline V gene lookup returns CDR1 MDHEN and CDR2 SYDVKM. CDR3 length: 17 amino acids. The V and J ends lost 4 bases and 0 bases respectively, with 15 bases between them. In nucleotides, the CDR3 is TGTGCCAGCAGTTCTACCCGGACAGCGACGAACACCGGGGAGCTGTTTTTT. Translated, it gives CASSSTRTATNTGELFF.

This clonotype was seen more than once but under ten times. CDR3 in DNA: TGTGCCAGCAGTTTCATACTAGCCAAAAACATTCAGTACTTC. Protein product: CASSFILAKNIQYF. The chain uses TRBV12-3 or TRBV12-4 and TRBJ2-4; the D is unclear. The V gene lost 3 bases and the J gene lost 0 bases, with 6 bases spanning the gap. The CDR3 extends over 14 amino acids.

This chain joins TRBV7-3 and TRBJ2-5; the D gene is possibly TRBD2 (5 bases). The V gene's germline CDR1 is SGHTA and CDR2 FQGTGA. The CDR3 extends over 14 amino acids. Trimming took 2 bases from V and 5 from J, leaving 12 bases between them. CDR3 amino acids: CASSLLGETETQYF. The CDR3 DNA is TGTGCCAGCAGCTTACTCGGGGAGACGGAGACCCAGTACTTC.

This clonotype was seen only once. The chain recombines TRBV9 with TRBJ2-4; 8 nucleotides match TRBD1. The length of the CDR3 is 15 residues. Unmatched junction bases numbered 5, after V lost 4 bases and J lost 2 bases. In germline, CDR1 is SGDLS, CDR2 YYNGEE. The CDR3 DNA sequence: TGTGCCAGCAGCAGGACAGGGAACCCCAAAAACATTCAGTACTTC. This gives the protein CASSRTGNPKNIQYF.

This clonotype has more than one count but fewer than ten. The chain uses TRBV7-9 and TRBJ2-7, with D perhaps matching TRBD1 (6 bases). The CDR3 sequence is 13 residues long. The germline V and J ends were trimmed by 5 bases and 7 bases, with 15 bases remaining between them. The germline V gene encodes CDR1 SEHNR and CDR2 FQNEAQ (reference sequence). Here the CDR3 reads CASSGDGQREQYF. The CDR3 nucleotides are TGTGCCAGCAGCGGTGACGGACAGAGGGAGCAGTACTTC.

In this sample, this clonotype turned up a few times. The chain uses TRBV10-3 and TRBJ2-7, with D perhaps matching TRBD1 (6 bases). Per the germline V gene, CDR1 is ENHRY and CDR2 is SYGVKD. The length of the CDR3 is 15 residues. Deletions cut 8 bases from V and 1 base from J, with 18 bases between. Written as DNA, the CDR3 is TGTGCCATCTCGGGCCCTCAGGACAGTTCCTACGAGCAGTACTTC. Its translation: CAISGPQDSSYEQYF.

The sample holds a few counts of this clonotype. The chain combines TRBV27 with TRBJ1-2; possible D gene TRBD1, 6 bases. In germline, CDR1 is MNHEY, CDR2 SMNVEV (reference sequence). The CDR3 covers 15 residues. Trimming removed 5 bases at V and 5 bases at J, with 18 bases between. CDR3 DNA sequence: TGTGCCAGCAGTCAAACAGGGATTTCCGGGTATGGCTACACCTTC. Protein: CASSQTGISGYGYTF.

This clonotype was observed at least ten times. The genes are TRBV7-2 and TRBJ2-7; D remains ambiguous. This CDR3 comprises 14 residues. Germline-derived CDR1 and CDR2 are SGHTA and FQGNSA. V lost 1 base, J lost 2 bases, and 9 bases lay in between. The DNA for the CDR3 is TGTGCCAGCAGCTTAGAGTGGGGAACCTACGAGCAGTACTTC. Encoded protein: CASSLEWGTYEQYF.

This clonotype appeared a few times. This sequence joins TRBV12-3 or TRBV12-4 and TRBJ2-1; D is possibly TRBD1 or TRBD2 (5 bases each). V dropped 7 bases and J dropped 13 bases, with 14 bases sitting between them. The CDR3 totals 11 residues. The CDR3 region is CASKGERGQFF. CDR3 DNA sequence: TGTGCCAGCAAAGGGGAGAGGGGACAGTTCTTC.